This T cell receptor beta chain was retrieved from a study of shared clonotypes between healthy human individuals. Study-level findings and limits: Non-shared clonotypes displayed generation probabilities falling below those of clonotypes present in all four donors. Larger estimated richness was generally seen in naive subsets than in memory subsets.

Naive CD8 isolation took CD45RO-negative cells positively selected for CCR7 and excluded terminally differentiated effector memory CD45RA+ cells. In the case of this clone: Antigen unknown.

Each replicate PCR on the sorted subsets used about 0.2 ug DNA (around 30,000 T cell genomes). The protocol was immunoSEQ multiplex PCR, while the TCRdb copy is restricted to in-frame clones and leaves out a portion. The table lists hundreds of thousands of clones, roughly 95% of them singletons, with over 0.095% in the top ten. Trimming pared 6 bases from V and 4 bases from J, leaving 24 bases between. This CDR3 has 17 amino acids. The chain couples TRBV23-1 to TRBJ1-2; D gene uncertain. TRBV23-1 is sorted into the ORF group, with uncertain function. Sequencing was performed on naive CD8+ T cells sorted from blood. The TCR originated in a woman aged 25-40 years in good health. The CDR3 bases are TGCGCCAGCAGCGTGTCCATCCAGAACCGAAAGACCTATGGCTACACCTTC. Translating it yields CASSVSIQNRKTYGYTF.